The 22 T cell receptor beta chains reported below all come from one sample, sequenced in a study of CD8 T cells in ankylosing spondylitis. Each CDR3 protein is one row after TCRdb ran MiXCR on the 5' RACE reads. The sample records roughly 230,000 distinct CDR3 sequences, 10% to 13% being singletons. Material: blood, either unsorted or a sorted T cell fraction (not recorded which). The source of these receptors is a male donor with ankylosing spondylitis or in good health (not recorded which).

This clonotype appeared many times. The chain couples TRBV9 to TRBJ2-3; the match to TRBD2 covers 14 bases. Germline loops: CDR1 SGDLS, CDR2 YYNGEE. The J segment lost 8 bases and the V segment lost 4 bases, leaving 6 bases of the junction unmatched. The CDR3 runs to 15 residues. CDR3 in amino acids: CASSPGTSGRGTQYF. As DNA, the CDR3 is TGTGCCAGCAGCCCCGGGACTAGCGGGAGAGGTACGCAGTATTTT.

This clonotype turned up a few times. The chain uses TRBV10-3 and TRBJ1-3; no reliable D call. The V end was cut by 11 bases, the J end by 0 bases, with 14 bases between. CDR1 ENHRY and CDR2 SYGVKD come from the germline V gene. CDR3 length: 14 amino acids. As DNA, the CDR3 is TGTGCCTCCAACCCCCAGGACTCTGGAAACACCATATATTTT. This sequence encodes CASNPQDSGNTIYF.

This clonotype has ten or more counts. The rearrangement links TRBV10-3 to TRBJ2-7; D uncertain. This CDR3 is built from 14 residues. Germline-derived CDR1 and CDR2 are ENHRY and SYGVKD. Between the trimmed V and J ends, which lost 1 base and 2 bases, there was a span of 9 bases. In DNA, the CDR3 is TGTGCCATCAGTGAGTTAGAGTTAGCCTACGAGCAGTACTTC. Its protein is CAISELELAYEQYF.

This clonotype occurred a few times. The chain combines TRBV6-1 with TRBJ1-1; a possible D gene is TRBD1 (5 bases). Germline CDR1 and CDR2: MNHNS and SASEGT. The CDR3 contains 14 residues. V was clipped by 4 bases and J by 0 bases, with 9 bases between them. The CDR3 coding sequence is TGTGCCAGCAGTGGACAGACTTTGAACACTGAAGCTTTCTTT. Its protein is CASSGQTLNTEAFF.

This clonotype was detected many times. The chain links TRBV3-1 to TRBJ2-1, with 11 nucleotides matching TRBD2. In germline, CDR1 is LGHDT, CDR2 YNNKEL (reference sequence). CDR3 length: 17 residues. After removal of 4 bases from V and 8 bases from J, the junction contained 13 bases not matched to a gene. The CDR3 bases are TGTGCCAGCAGCCTACGACTAGCGGGGAAAAAAAGGGATGAGCAGTTCTTC. Its translation: CASSLRLAGKKRDEQFF.

For this clonotype: A read error may explain this, as a much larger clone is one base away. The chain joins TRBV7-9 to TRBJ1-2; tentative D call: TRBD1 (5 bases). The CDR3 is 14 residues long. The V gene's germline CDR1 is SEHNR and CDR2 FQNEAQ (reference sequence). Trimming removed 5 bases at V and 10 bases at J, with 20 bases between. The CDR3 DNA is TGTGCCAGCAGCGTACCCGGGGGATTAGATGACTACACCTTC. Translating gives CASSVPGGLDDYTF. Supplemented by reference TRBV7-9 and TRBJ1-2, the full variable domain reads DTGVSQNPRHKITKRGQNVTFRCDPISEHNRLYWYRQTLGQGPEFLTYFQNEAQLEKSRLLSDRFSAERPKGSFSTLEIQRTEQGDSAMYLCASSVPGGLDDYTFGSGTRLTVV.

The sample holds many counts of this clonotype. The chain couples TRBV7-9 to TRBJ2-4; D remains unclear. Trimming pared 2 bases from V and 9 bases from J, leaving 14 bases between. This CDR3 is 14 amino acids long. CDR1 and CDR2 (germline): SEHNR, FQNEAQ (reference sequence). Written as DNA, the CDR3 is TGTGCCAGCAGCTTATCCAAGGGCCTGCCCATTCAGTACTTC. Translated, it gives CASSLSKGLPIQYF.

This clonotype came up many times. The rearrangement uses TRBV3-1 and TRBJ2-6; TRBD2 agrees at 8 bases. There are 17 residues in the CDR3. Trimming took 0 bases from V and 0 from J; bases not matched to a gene: 1. Germline loops: CDR1 LGHDT, CDR2 YNNKEL (reference sequence). CDR3 sequence (DNA): TGTGCCAGCAGCCAAGATGGGACTAGCTCTGGGGCCAACGTCCTGACTTTC. It translates to CASSQDGTSSGANVLTF.

This clonotype has only a few counts. V is TRBV2 and J is TRBJ2-2; TRBD1 agrees at 8 bases. Trimming cost V 6 bases and J 4 bases; bases outside gene matches: 10. This CDR3 spans 16 amino acids. In germline, CDR1 is SNHLY, CDR2 FYNNEI. DNA of the CDR3: TGTGCCAGCAGCCGGGACAGGACATACGTCACCGGGGAGCTGTTTTTT. Residues: CASSRDRTYVTGELFF.

This clonotype came up many times. The chain has TRBV18 and TRBJ1-6; D is perhaps TRBD1 (5 bases). V lost 5 bases to trimming and J lost 0 bases, with 11 bases between them. This CDR3 has 16 amino acids. CDR1 is KGHSH, CDR2 LQKENI, per germline. Here the CDR3 DNA reads TGTGCCAGCTCATCAGACAGTAGCTCCTATAATTCACCCCTCCACTTT. This encodes CASSSDSSSYNSPLHF.

The sample holds many counts of this clonotype. The V call is TRBV6-1, the J call TRBJ1-2; no clear D. The CDR3 is 15 amino acids. V lost 5 bases, J lost 3 bases, and 16 bases lay in between. Germline V CDR1 and CDR2: MNHNS, SASEGT. CDR3 residues: CASSSIGGNDYGYTF. CDR3 in DNA: TGTGCCAGCAGTAGCATTGGAGGGAACGACTATGGCTACACCTTC.

This clonotype has ten or more counts. The chain joins TRBV4-2 to TRBJ1-6; tentatively, D is TRBD1 (5 bases). Per germline, CDR1 LGHNA and CDR2 YNFKEQ. V was clipped by 0 bases and J by 7 bases, with 13 bases between them. CDR3 size: 16 residues. The CDR3 sequence: CASSQEAARDNSPLHF. CDR3 nucleotides: TGTGCCAGCAGCCAAGAAGCGGCGAGGGACAATTCACCCCTCCACTTT.

This clonotype appeared many times. V usage is TRBV20-1 and J usage is TRBJ1-2; a possible D gene is TRBD1 (5 bases). The germline gives CDR1 DFQATT, CDR2 SNEGSKA (reference sequence). This CDR3 has 15 residues. The ends were cut back, 6 bases at V and 5 bases at J, with 22 bases in the middle. CDR3 loop: CSARISGGAQYGYTF. The CDR3, as DNA: TGCAGTGCGCGTATTTCAGGAGGGGCGCAGTATGGCTACACCTTC.

In its sample, this clonotype was seen many times. This chain connects TRBV5-1 to TRBJ2-2, with a weak D call TRBD2 (6 bases). Germline V CDR1 and CDR2: SGHRS, YFSETQ. Trimming took off 4 bases at V and 6 bases at J, with 19 bases between the two ends. There are 16 residues in the CDR3. In DNA form, the CDR3 reads TGCGCCAGCAGCCCCGGTGGACTATCCCCAGCCGGGGAGCTGTTTTTT. This translates into CASSPGGLSPAGELFF.

At least ten counts were recorded for this clonotype. The V call is TRBV7-9, the J call TRBJ2-7, with D hard to call. Germline lookup yields CDR1 SEHNR and CDR2 FQNEAQ (reference sequence). The CDR3 covers 13 residues. V was clipped by 6 bases and J by 2 bases, with 11 bases between them. The CDR3 is CASSRTPAYEQYF. Written as DNA, the CDR3 is TGTGCCAGCAGTCGGACCCCCGCCTACGAGCAGTACTTC.

This clonotype has ten or more counts. V and J are TRBV5-1 and TRBJ2-2, with D unresolved. The V and J ends lost 1 base and 0 bases respectively, with 7 bases between them. Germline V gene data show CDR1 as SGHRS and CDR2 as YFSETQ. The length of the CDR3 is 15 residues. The CDR3 coding sequence is TGCGCCAGCAGCTTGACCAGCGCGAACACCGGGGAGCTGTTTTTT. Residues: CASSLTSANTGELFF. Full variable domain (rest looked up from reference TRBV5-1 and TRBJ2-2): KAGVTQTPRYLIKTRGQQVTLSCSPISGHRSVSWYQQTPGQGLQFLFEYFSETQRNKGNFPGRFSGRQFSNSRSEMNVSTLELGDSALYLCASSLTSANTGELFFGEGSRLTVL.

This sequence joins TRBV21-1 and TRBJ2-2; the table's D call TRBD2 went unverified against the DNA. TRBV21-1 is described as a pseudogene. The CDR3 extends over 18 amino acids. The CDR3 here is CASSKALRGRDRTGELFF. The DNA for the CDR3 is TGTGCCAGCAGCAAAGCGCTTCGCGGGAGGGATCGCACCGGGGAGCTGTTTTTT.

Concerning this clonotype itself: A junction end diverges from the germline sequence, so it may reflect a read error. V and J are TRBV29-1 and TRBJ2-5; D remains unclear. The CDR3 covers 14 residues. Germline V gene lookup returns CDR1 SQVTM and CDR2 ANQGSEA. The chain's CDR3 is CSVGRRLTQETHYF. The CDR3 nucleotides read TGCAGCGTTGGGAGAAGGCTTACTCAAGAGACCCATTACTTC. The full variable domain, rest sourced from reference TRBV29-1 and TRBJ2-5, is SAVISQKPSRDICQRGTSLTIQCQVDSQVTMMFWYRQQPGQSLTLIATANQGSEATYESGFVIDKFPISRPNLTFSTLTVSNMSPEDSSIYLCSVGRRLTQETHYFGPGTRLLVL.

The CDR3, as DNA: TGTGCCAGCAACCCCCGGGACAGATCTTCCACAGATACGCAGTATTTT. Translated: CASNPRDRSSTDTQYF. V usage is TRBV9 and J usage is TRBJ2-3; 7 bases fit TRBD1. Germline CDR1 reads SGDLS; CDR2 reads YYNGEE. J lost 2 bases, V lost 6 bases, and 12 bases had no gene match. The CDR3 runs to 16 residues. Full variable domain (remainder filled in from reference TRBV9 and TRBJ2-3): DSGVTQTPKHLITATGQRVTLRCSPRSGDLSVYWYQQSLDQGLQFLIQYYNGEERAKGNILERFSAQQFPDLHSELNLSSLELGDSALYFCASNPRDRSSTDTQYFGPGTRLTVL.

This clonotype appeared many times. The chain couples TRBV3-1 to TRBJ2-1; 11 bases are shared with TRBD2. CDR1 and CDR2 from the germline V gene are LGHDT and YNNKEL (reference sequence). V trimming: 8 bases; J trimming: 9 bases; junction bases outside the gene matches: 6. The CDR3 covers 13 residues. CDR3 sequence: CASLLAGEGEQFF. In DNA, the CDR3 is TGTGCCAGCCTACTAGCGGGAGAGGGTGAGCAGTTCTTC.

This clonotype has at least ten counts. This chain links TRBV10-3 with TRBJ2-7; D might be TRBD1 (6 bases). The V gene lost 2 bases and the J gene lost 2 bases, with 10 bases spanning the gap. The CDR3 is made up of 14 amino acids. The germline V gene has CDR1 ENHRY and CDR2 SYGVKD. The CDR3 protein is CAISEGKGAYEQYF. CDR3 sequence (DNA): TGTGCCATCAGTGAGGGAAAGGGGGCCTACGAGCAGTACTTC.

This clonotype was detected many times. The genes are TRBV7-8 and TRBJ2-4; TRBD1 is a possible D gene (6 bases). This CDR3 contains 14 residues. V lost 8 bases and J 3 bases, leaving 14 bases between the germline ends. Germline V gene lookup returns CDR1 SGHVS and CDR2 FQNEAQ. CDR3 bases: TGTGCCAGCGCTGCGAGGACAGTCAAAAACATTCAGTACTTC. Encoded protein: CASAARTVKNIQYF.